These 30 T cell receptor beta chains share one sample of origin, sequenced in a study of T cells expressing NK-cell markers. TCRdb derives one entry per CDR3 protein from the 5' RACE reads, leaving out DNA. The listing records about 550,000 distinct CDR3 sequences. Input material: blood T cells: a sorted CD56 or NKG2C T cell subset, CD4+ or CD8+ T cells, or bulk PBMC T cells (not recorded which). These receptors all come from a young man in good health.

CDR3 in amino acids: CASSLGNRPTGELFF. The chain carries TRBV5-5 and TRBJ2-2; the TRBD1 assignment by TCRdb is unverifiable without DNA. CDR1 SGHKS and CDR2 YYEKEE come from the germline V gene (reference sequence). The CDR3 totals 15 residues.

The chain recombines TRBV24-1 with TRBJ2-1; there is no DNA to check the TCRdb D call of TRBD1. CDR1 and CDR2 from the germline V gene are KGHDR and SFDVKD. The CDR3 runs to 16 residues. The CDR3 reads CATSLTGMGGFNEQFF.

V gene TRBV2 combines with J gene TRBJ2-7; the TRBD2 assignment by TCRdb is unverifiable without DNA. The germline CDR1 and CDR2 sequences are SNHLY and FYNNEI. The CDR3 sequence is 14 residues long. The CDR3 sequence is CASSEAGTSREQYF.

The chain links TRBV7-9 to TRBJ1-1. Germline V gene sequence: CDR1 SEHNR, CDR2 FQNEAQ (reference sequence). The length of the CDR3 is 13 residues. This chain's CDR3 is CASSITGTPEAFF.

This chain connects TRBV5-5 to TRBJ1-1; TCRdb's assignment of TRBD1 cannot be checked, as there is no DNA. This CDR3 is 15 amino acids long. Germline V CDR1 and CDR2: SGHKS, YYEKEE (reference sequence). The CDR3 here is CASSLSAGEVTEAFF.

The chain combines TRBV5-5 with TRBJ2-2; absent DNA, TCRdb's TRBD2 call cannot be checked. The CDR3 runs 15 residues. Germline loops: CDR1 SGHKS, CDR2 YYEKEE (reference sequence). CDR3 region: CASSRIAGATGELFF.

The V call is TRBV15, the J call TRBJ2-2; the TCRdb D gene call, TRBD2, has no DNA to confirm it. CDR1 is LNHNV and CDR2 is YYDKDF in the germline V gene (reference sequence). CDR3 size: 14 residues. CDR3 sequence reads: CATAPDLNTGELFF.

The CDR3 region is CASSHIGTSRYNEQFF. The chain links TRBV4-2 to TRBJ2-1; the D gene TCRdb calls, TRBD2, cannot be checked with no DNA. The germline V gene encodes CDR1 LGHNA and CDR2 YNFKEQ. The CDR3 extends over 16 amino acids.

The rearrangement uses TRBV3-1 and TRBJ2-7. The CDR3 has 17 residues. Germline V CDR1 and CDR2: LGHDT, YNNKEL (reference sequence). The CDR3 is CASSQESGRGRAHEQYF.

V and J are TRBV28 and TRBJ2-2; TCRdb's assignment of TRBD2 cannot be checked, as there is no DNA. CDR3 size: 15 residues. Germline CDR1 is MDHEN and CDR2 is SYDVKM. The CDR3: CGHSGSLGSTGELFF.

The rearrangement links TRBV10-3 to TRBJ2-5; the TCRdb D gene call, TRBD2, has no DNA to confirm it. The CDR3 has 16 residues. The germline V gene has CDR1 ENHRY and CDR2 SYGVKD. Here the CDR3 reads CAISGKLAGGEETQYF.

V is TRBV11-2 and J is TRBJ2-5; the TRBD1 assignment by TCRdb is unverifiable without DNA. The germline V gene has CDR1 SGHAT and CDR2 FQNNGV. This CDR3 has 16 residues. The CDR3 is CASSLSAGQGGETQYF.

CDR3 sequence reads: CASSQKGGTENTGELFF. The chain links TRBV23-1 to TRBJ2-2; the D call from TCRdb, TRBD1, cannot be confirmed without DNA. TRBV23-1 is classed as an ORF, of uncertain function. This CDR3 has 17 amino acids.

This CDR3 is CASSLASSSYNEQFF. The chain combines TRBV9 with TRBJ2-1. CDR1 is SGDLS, CDR2 YYNGEE, per germline. CDR3 size: 15 residues.

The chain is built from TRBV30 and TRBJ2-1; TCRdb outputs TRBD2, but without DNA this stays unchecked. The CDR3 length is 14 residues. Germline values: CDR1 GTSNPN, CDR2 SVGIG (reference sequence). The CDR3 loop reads CAWTTGVGYNEQFF.

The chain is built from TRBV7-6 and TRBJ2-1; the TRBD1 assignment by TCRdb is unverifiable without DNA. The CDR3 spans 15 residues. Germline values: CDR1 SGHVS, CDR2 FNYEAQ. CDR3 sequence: CASSLRGQGANEQFF.

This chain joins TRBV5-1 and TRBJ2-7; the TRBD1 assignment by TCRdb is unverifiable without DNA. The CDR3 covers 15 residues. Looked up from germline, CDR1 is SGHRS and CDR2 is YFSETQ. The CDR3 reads CASSYRPGADYEQYF. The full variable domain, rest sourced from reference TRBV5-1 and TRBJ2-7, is KAGVTQTPRYLIKTRGQQVTLSCSPISGHRSVSWYQQTPGQGLQFLFEYFSETQRNKGNFPGRFSGRQFSNSRSEMNVSTLELGDSALYLCASSYRPGADYEQYFGPGTRLTVT.

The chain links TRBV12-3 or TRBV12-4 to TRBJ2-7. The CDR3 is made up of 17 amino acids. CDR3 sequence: CASSFHITDRGSYEQYF.

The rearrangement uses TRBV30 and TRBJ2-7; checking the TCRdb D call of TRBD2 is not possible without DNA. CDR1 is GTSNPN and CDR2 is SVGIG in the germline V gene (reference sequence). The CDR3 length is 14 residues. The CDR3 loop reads CAWSERGYRYEQYF.

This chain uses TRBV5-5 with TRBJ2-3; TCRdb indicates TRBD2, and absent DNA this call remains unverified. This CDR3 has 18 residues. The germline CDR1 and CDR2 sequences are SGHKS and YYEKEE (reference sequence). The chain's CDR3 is CASSLTGLAGAHSNTQYF.

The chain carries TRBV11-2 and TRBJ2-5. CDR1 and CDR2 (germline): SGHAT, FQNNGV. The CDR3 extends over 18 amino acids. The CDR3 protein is CASSLDRGFVRQQETQYF. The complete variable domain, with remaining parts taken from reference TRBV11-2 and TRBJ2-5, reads EAGVAQSPRYKIIEKRQSVAFWCNPISGHATLYWYQQILGQGPKLLIQFQNNGVVDDSQLPKDRFSAERLKGVDSTLKIQPAKLEDSAVYLCASSLDRGFVRQQETQYFGPGTRLLVL.

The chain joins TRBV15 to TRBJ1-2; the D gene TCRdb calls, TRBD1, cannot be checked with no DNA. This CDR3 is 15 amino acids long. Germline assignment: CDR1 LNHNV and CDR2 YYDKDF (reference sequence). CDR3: CATSRAATGGVGYTF.

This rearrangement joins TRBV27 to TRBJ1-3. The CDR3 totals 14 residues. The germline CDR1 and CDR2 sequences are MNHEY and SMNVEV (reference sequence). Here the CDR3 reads CASRPVASGNTIYF.

The CDR3 sequence: CASSPGDSDRFF. The chain uses TRBV7-9 and TRBJ2-1; as DNA is missing, the TRBD1 call by TCRdb cannot be tested. Per the germline V gene, CDR1 is SEHNR and CDR2 is FQNEAQ (reference sequence). The CDR3 extends over 12 amino acids.

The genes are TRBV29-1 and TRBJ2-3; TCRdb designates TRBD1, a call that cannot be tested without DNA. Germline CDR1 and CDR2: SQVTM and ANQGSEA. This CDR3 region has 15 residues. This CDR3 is CSVEVQGARTDTQYF.

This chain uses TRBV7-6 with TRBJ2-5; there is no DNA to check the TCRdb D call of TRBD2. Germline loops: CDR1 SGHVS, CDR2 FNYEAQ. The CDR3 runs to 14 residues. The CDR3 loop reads CASSLVATSGGPDF.

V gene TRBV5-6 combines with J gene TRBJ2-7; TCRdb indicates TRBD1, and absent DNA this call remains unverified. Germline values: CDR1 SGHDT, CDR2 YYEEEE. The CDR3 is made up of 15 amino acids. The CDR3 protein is CASSLSGQGGREQYF.

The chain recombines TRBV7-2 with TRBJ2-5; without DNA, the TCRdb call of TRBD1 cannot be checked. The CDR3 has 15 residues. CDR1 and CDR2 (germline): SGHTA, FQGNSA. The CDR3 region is CASSQLTAIQETQYF.

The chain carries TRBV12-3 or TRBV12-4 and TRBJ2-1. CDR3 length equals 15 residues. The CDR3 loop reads CASSSYHKRGDEQFF.

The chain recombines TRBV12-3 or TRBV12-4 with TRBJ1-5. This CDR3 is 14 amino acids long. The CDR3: CASSLRGRLQPQHF.